These 7 T cell receptor beta chains share one sample of origin, sequenced in a study of T cell responses to AZD1222 COVID-19 vaccine. The table came from immunoSEQ multiplex PCR; TCRdb's copy has only in-frame clones and leaves some out. The sample consists of approximately 110,000 clones, 88% of them appearing once. This sample comprised peripheral blood, obtained 28 days after the second AZD1222 dose. The receptors were sampled from an adult who received the AZD1222 COVID-19 vaccine.

The rearrangement links TRBV2 to TRBJ2-5; D possibly corresponds to TRBD2 (5 bases). The CDR3 is 14 amino acids. The germline gives CDR1 SNHLY, CDR2 FYNNEI. Deletions cut 3 bases from V and 1 base from J, with 9 bases between. Here the CDR3 DNA reads TGTGCCAGCAGTGATAGTCGGGGCCAAGAGACCCAGTACTTC. It translates to CASSDSRGQETQYF.

The rearrangement uses TRBV28 and TRBJ1-1; 9 positions match TRBD1. The CDR3 extends over 14 amino acids. Germline lookup yields CDR1 MDHEN and CDR2 SYDVKM. Losses at the gene ends were 4 bases for V and 7 bases for J; bases not matched to a gene: 7. CDR3 loop: CASSSPGQGSEAFF. CDR3 nucleotide sequence: TGTGCCAGCAGTTCACCGGGACAGGGCAGTGAAGCTTTCTTT.

The V gene is TRBV29-1, the J gene TRBJ1-1; D is possibly TRBD1 (5 bases). Germline V gene data show CDR1 as SQVTM and CDR2 as ANQGSEA. V dropped 7 bases and J dropped 3 bases, with 15 bases sitting between them. This CDR3 comprises 13 residues. The DNA for the CDR3 is TGCAGCGCCGCTAGGGGTATTGACACTGAAGCTTTCTTT. Its protein product is CSAARGIDTEAFF.

This clone has a handful of counts. V usage is TRBV11-2 and J usage is TRBJ1-6, with 7 bases lining up with TRBD1. The CDR3 extends over 16 amino acids. In germline, CDR1 is SGHAT, CDR2 FQNNGV. The ends lost 4 bases at V and 3 bases at J; junction bases unmatched: 6. CDR3 nucleotide sequence: TGTGCCAGCAGCTCTGGACAGGCCTTCTATAATTCACCCCTCCACTTT. This translates into CASSSGQAFYNSPLHF.

This chain uses TRBV2 with TRBJ2-7, with 12 bases that match TRBD2. Trimming cost V 8 bases and J 2 bases; bases outside gene matches: 4. CDR3 size: 14 residues. Germline V gene data show CDR1 as SNHLY and CDR2 as FYNNEI. The CDR3, as DNA: TGTGCCAGCGGAAGACTAGCGGGGGCCTACGAGCAGTACTTC. It yields the protein CASGRLAGAYEQYF.

The V call is TRBV5-6, the J call TRBJ1-5, with a weak D call TRBD1 (6 bases). The V gene lost 0 bases and the J gene lost 2 bases, with 15 bases spanning the gap. Per germline, CDR1 SGHDT and CDR2 YYEEEE. The CDR3 has 17 residues. CDR3 DNA: TGTGCCAGCAGCTTGGCAAGCTCTCAGGGGCGCAATCAGCCCCAGCATTTT. Protein product: CASSLASSQGRNQPQHF.

The chain uses TRBV5-4 and TRBJ2-5; the match to TRBD2 covers 9 bases. V was clipped by 4 bases and J by 5 bases; unmatched bases: 12. The germline CDR1 and CDR2 sequences are SGHNT and YYREEE (reference sequence). The length of the CDR3 is 16 residues. CDR3 bases: TGTGCCAGCAGCCAGGCGGTGGCGGGGGGGCGTGAGACCCAGTACTTC. It is translated as CASSQAVAGGRETQYF. Drawing the rest from reference TRBV5-4 and TRBJ2-5, the complete variable domain is ETGVTQSPTHLIKTRGQQVTLRCSSQSGHNTVSWYQQALGQGPQFIFQYYREEENGRGNFPPRFSGLQFPNYSSELNVNALELDDSALYLCASSQAVAGGRETQYFGPGTRLLVL.